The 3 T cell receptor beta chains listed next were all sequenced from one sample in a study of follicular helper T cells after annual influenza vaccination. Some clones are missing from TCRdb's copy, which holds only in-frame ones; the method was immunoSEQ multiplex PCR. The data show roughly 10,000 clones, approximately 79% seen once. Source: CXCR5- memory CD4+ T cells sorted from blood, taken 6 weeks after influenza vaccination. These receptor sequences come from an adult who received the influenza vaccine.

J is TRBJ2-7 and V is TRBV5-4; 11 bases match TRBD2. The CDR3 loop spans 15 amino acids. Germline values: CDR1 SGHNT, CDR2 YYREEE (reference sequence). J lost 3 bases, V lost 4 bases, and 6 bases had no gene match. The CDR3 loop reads CASSPGGTSGYEQYF. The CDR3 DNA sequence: TGTGCCAGCAGCCCGGGGGGGACTAGCGGCTACGAGCAGTACTTC.

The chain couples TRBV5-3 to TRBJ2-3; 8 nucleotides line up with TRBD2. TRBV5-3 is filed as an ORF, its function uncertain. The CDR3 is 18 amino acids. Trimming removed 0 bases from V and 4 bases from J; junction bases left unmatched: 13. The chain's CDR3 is CARSLAAGGPLVPDTQYF. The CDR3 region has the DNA TGTGCCAGAAGCTTGGCTGCGGGGGGCCCCCTGGTGCCAGATACGCAGTATTTT.

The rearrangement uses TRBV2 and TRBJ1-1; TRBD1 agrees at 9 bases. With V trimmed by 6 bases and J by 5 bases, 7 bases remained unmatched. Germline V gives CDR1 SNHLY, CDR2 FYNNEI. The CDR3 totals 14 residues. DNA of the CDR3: TGTGCCAGCAGCGAGACAGGGGGATATACTGAAGCTTTCTTT. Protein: CASSETGGYTEAFF.